Below are 28 T cell receptor beta chains sequenced from a single sample in a study of kidney transplant recipient with SARS-CoV-2 infection. TCRdb re-called the reads through MiXCR, storing one row per CDR3 protein. This table has under 300,000 distinct CDR3 sequences, more than 25% appearing once. The sample here was a blood sample, taken at baseline and on day 111 from a kidney transplant recipient. These TCRs come from a male patient aged 30 to 39 who had COVID-19 and was a kidney transplant recipient. Some T cells may be supplied by the graft donor.

This clonotype was observed many times. The chain uses TRBV28 and TRBJ1-2; D unresolved. CDR3 size: 15 residues. V lost 4 bases and J 4 bases, leaving 16 bases between the germline ends. Germline CDR1 is MDHEN and CDR2 is SYDVKM. The CDR3 DNA sequence: TGTGCCAGCAGTTACGTGGCTCCAGCGGGCTATGGCTACACCTTC. Residues: CASSYVAPAGYGYTF.

This clonotype was observed at least ten times. J is TRBJ2-7 and V is TRBV5-1; no clear D. The ends were cut back, 2 bases at V and 3 bases at J, with 9 bases in the middle. The CDR3 covers 13 residues. Germline assignment: CDR1 SGHRS and CDR2 YFSETQ. The CDR3 spells CASSLRADYEQYF. The CDR3 DNA sequence: TGCGCCAGCAGCTTAAGGGCTGACTACGAGCAGTACTTC.

This clonotype was counted many times. V gene TRBV7-9 combines with J gene TRBJ2-2; 9 bases are a match to TRBD2. The CDR3 length is 16 residues. V dropped 2 bases and J dropped 7; count of bases not matched to a gene: 8. Per the germline V gene, CDR1 is SEHNR and CDR2 is FQNEAQ (reference sequence). CDR3 amino acids: CASSLLAGRYGGELFF. The CDR3 DNA reads TGTGCCAGCAGCTTACTAGCGGGGAGATATGGCGGGGAGCTGTTTTTT.

The V gene is TRBV5-4, the J gene TRBJ1-2; 7 nucleotides align to TRBD1. Germline assignment: CDR1 SGHNT and CDR2 YYREEE (reference sequence). CDR3 size: 15 residues. The trim removed 2 bases at V and 8 bases at J, leaving 12 bases unmatched. CDR3 sequence: CASSLRTGVVGGYTF. The DNA for the CDR3 is TGTGCCAGCAGCTTAAGGACAGGTGTCGTGGGAGGCTACACCTTC.

The sample holds many counts of this clonotype. This chain uses TRBV2 with TRBJ2-7; 9 bases align to TRBD1. The CDR3 length is 15 residues. Germline assignment: CDR1 SNHLY and CDR2 FYNNEI. V gave up 3 bases and J gave up 3 bases; unmatched junction bases: 6. The CDR3 is CASSDEQGAFYEQYF. CDR3 bases: TGTGCCAGCAGTGACGAACAGGGGGCGTTCTACGAGCAGTACTTC.

This clonotype was recorded many times. The gene calls are TRBV4-2 and TRBJ2-1; D is perhaps TRBD1 or TRBD2 (6 bases each). Looked up from germline, CDR1 is LGHNA and CDR2 is YNFKEQ. The V and J ends lost 0 bases and 7 bases respectively, with 19 bases between them. This CDR3 is 17 amino acids long. CDR3 in amino acids: CASSQDTGGASGNEQFF. CDR3 DNA: TGTGCCAGCAGCCAAGATACCGGGGGCGCGAGTGGGAATGAGCAGTTCTTC.

In the case of this clonotype: Being one base from a much bigger clone, this may be a read error. The gene calls are TRBV7-2 and TRBJ2-2; D is possibly TRBD2 (5 bases). The CDR3 totals 14 residues. CDR1 and CDR2 from the germline V gene are SGHTA and FQGNSA. CDR3 protein: CASSLYQNTGELLF. DNA of the CDR3: TGTGCCAGCAGCTTATATCAAAACACCGGGGAGCTGCTTTTT.

V and J are TRBV7-9 and TRBJ2-1; D possibly corresponds to TRBD2 (6 bases). V lost 6 bases to trimming and J lost 6 bases, with 15 bases between them. The CDR3 spans 14 residues. Per the germline V gene, CDR1 is SEHNR and CDR2 is FQNEAQ (reference sequence). The CDR3 reads CASSSGLTGNEQFF. CDR3 DNA sequence: TGTGCCAGCAGTAGCGGCTTAACTGGCAATGAGCAGTTCTTC.

This clonotype has at least ten counts. The chain links TRBV5-1 to TRBJ1-5; the D is unclear. Per germline, CDR1 SGHRS and CDR2 YFSETQ. The CDR3 is 16 amino acids. The V and J ends lost 1 base and 11 bases respectively, with 22 bases between them. The CDR3 spells CASSLLAPWSNGTQHF. CDR3 bases: TGCGCCAGCAGCTTGTTGGCCCCCTGGAGCAATGGGACCCAGCATTTT.

Note on this clonotype: Compared with germline, one end of the junction differs, possibly owing to a read error. V usage is TRBV5-1 and J usage is TRBJ2-3, with TRBD2 identical over 12 bases. The CDR3 runs to 18 residues. Germline V gives CDR1 SGHRS, CDR2 YFSETQ. This CDR3 reads CASGLDGPLAGGADTQYF. In nucleotides, the CDR3 is TGCGCCAGCGGCTTGGACGGTCCTCTAGCGGGAGGGGCAGATACGCAGTATTTT.

About this clonotype: A clone one base away is much larger, so this may be a read error. The chain joins TRBV30 to TRBJ1-3; D unclear. Germline CDR1 is GTSNPN and CDR2 is SVGIG (reference sequence). The CDR3 has 14 amino acids. CDR3 region: CAWSPGIEGNTKYF. The CDR3 DNA reads as TGTGCCTGGAGTCCGGGGATTGAAGGAAACACCAAATATTTT.

Ten or more counts support this clonotype. The V and J genes are TRBV11-2 and TRBJ2-2; 8 bases are shared with TRBD1. Losses at the gene ends were 5 bases for V and 1 base for J; bases not matched to a gene: 9. The CDR3 consists of 17 residues. Germline loops: CDR1 SGHAT, CDR2 FQNNGV. CDR3 loop: CASSRVGQGGNTGELFF. The DNA for the CDR3 is TGTGCCAGCAGCCGAGTCGGACAGGGAGGGAACACCGGGGAGCTGTTTTTT.

This chain connects TRBV3-1 to TRBJ2-5, with unresolved D. The CDR3 is 17 residues long. With 8 bases removed from V and 5 bases from J, the gap between germline ends came to 27 bases. The germline V gene encodes CDR1 LGHDT and CDR2 YNNKEL (reference sequence). The CDR3 spells CASGNTAPISFSETQYF. The CDR3 DNA reads TGTGCCAGCGGCAACACGGCTCCCATTTCTTTCTCTGAGACCCAGTACTTC.

A word on this clonotype: This may arise from a read error, as a much more abundant clone is one base away. The rearrangement joins TRBV3-1 to TRBJ1-1; D is unresolved. The germline CDR1 and CDR2 sequences are LGHDT and YNNKEL (reference sequence). V dropped 5 bases and J dropped 6 bases, with 25 bases sitting between them. The CDR3 has 17 residues. Here the CDR3 reads CASSWRHPISIRAEAFF. The CDR3 nucleotides read TGTGCCAGCAGCTGGAGACATCCCATTTCAATTCGCGCTGAAGCTTTCTTT.

This clonotype was recorded at least ten times. The rearrangement uses TRBV30 and TRBJ1-2; D not certain. The CDR3 consists of 16 residues. The germline V gene encodes CDR1 GTSNPN and CDR2 SVGIG (reference sequence). V was clipped by 5 bases and J by 4 bases, with 23 bases between them. CDR3: CAWDATRYRKTYGYTF. Written as DNA, the CDR3 is TGTGCCTGGGATGCTACGCGTTATAGAAAGACCTATGGCTACACCTTC.

In regard to this clonotype: A much more abundant neighbour one base away suggests this may be a read error. This sequence joins TRBV10-3 and TRBJ2-1; the match to TRBD2 covers 7 bases. This CDR3 is 14 amino acids long. CDR1 and CDR2 (germline): ENHRY, SYGVKD. CDR3 sequence reads: CATSGDSGYNEQFF. The CDR3 coding sequence is TGTGCCACCAGTGGGGATAGCGGGTACAATGAGCAGTTCTTC.

This clonotype has ten or more counts. The chain couples TRBV28 to TRBJ1-2, with TRBD1 matching over 7 bases. The CDR3 spans 13 residues. The J segment lost 7 bases and the V segment lost 5 bases, leaving 7 bases of the junction unmatched. Germline V lookup: CDR1 MDHEN, CDR2 SYDVKM. Written as DNA, the CDR3 is TGTGCCAGCAGTCAGACAGGGATCGGTGGCTACACCTTC. Translation: CASSQTGIGGYTF.

Comment on this clonotype: A much more abundant neighbour one base away suggests this may be a read error. The chain employs TRBV29-1 and TRBJ1-5; D unresolved. Germline V gene sequence: CDR1 SQVTM, CDR2 ANQGSEA. CDR3 size: 14 residues. Trimming pared 5 bases from V and 2 bases from J, leaving 13 bases between. CDR3 loop: CSVKFGDGNQPQHF. The CDR3 nucleotides are TGCAGCGTTAAATTTGGGGATGGCAATCAGCCCCAGCATTTT. The variable domain in full, completed from reference TRBV29-1 and TRBJ1-5, reads SAVISQKPSRDICQRGTSLTIQCQVDSQVTMMFWYRQQPGQSLTLIATANQGSEATYESGFVIDKFPISRPNLTFSTLTVSNMSPEDSSIYLCSVKFGDGNQPQHFGDGTRLSIL.

This clonotype was counted a few times. This CDR3 reads CATSRGGRLDSNEQFF. The CDR3 DNA reads TGTGCCACCAGCAGAGGGGGAAGGCTAGACAGCAATGAGCAGTTCTTC. The rearrangement uses TRBV15 and TRBJ2-1; D may be TRBD1 (5 bases). The CDR3 covers 16 residues. In germline, CDR1 is LNHNV, CDR2 YYDKDF (reference sequence). The V end lost 1 base, the J end lost 6 bases, and 16 bases lay between the germline ends. The full variable domain, completed using reference TRBV15 and TRBJ2-1, is DAMVIQNPRYQVTQFGKPVTLSCSQTLNHNVMYWYQQKSSQAPKLLFHYYDKDFNNEADTPDNFQSRRPNTSFCFLDIRSPGLGDTAMYLCATSRGGRLDSNEQFFGPGTRLTVL.

Of note for this clonotype: A much larger clone is a single base away; this may be a read error. The genes are TRBV3-1 and TRBJ2-5, with TRBD2 as a possible D gene (5 bases). Germline V gene data show CDR1 as LGHDT and CDR2 as YNNKEL (reference sequence). The CDR3 totals 13 residues. CDR3 loop: CARSQASMETQYF. CDR3 coding DNA: TGTGCCAGGAGCCAAGCTAGCATGGAGACCCAGTACTTC.

This clonotype was seen repeatedly, ten times or more. The genes are TRBV27 and TRBJ1-1; D call uncertain. The CDR3 runs to 15 residues. Trimming removed 0 bases at V and 0 bases at J, with 8 bases between. Germline CDR1 MNHEY, CDR2 SMNVEV (reference sequence). The CDR3 reads CASSLSRQLNTEAFF. The DNA of the CDR3 is TGTGCCAGCAGTTTATCGCGGCAATTGAACACTGAAGCTTTCTTT.

The sample holds many counts of this clonotype. The chain recombines TRBV12-3 or TRBV12-4 with TRBJ2-5; D ambiguous. This CDR3 comprises 11 residues. Between the trimmed V and J ends, which lost 2 bases and 4 bases, there was a span of 2 bases. CDR3 bases: TGTGCCAGCAGTTTAAGAGAGACCCAGTACTTC. Protein product: CASSLRETQYF.

Concerning this clonotype itself: This may be a read error, as it is one base from a much larger clone. The V and J genes are TRBV4-1 and TRBJ2-7, with 13 bases matching TRBD2. This CDR3 is 16 amino acids long. Germline CDR1 MGHRA, CDR2 YSYEKL. CDR3 sequence reads: CASSHGTSGASCEQYF. CDR3 in DNA: TGCGCCAGCAGCCACGGGACTAGCGGGGCTTCCTGCGAGCAGTACTTC.

This clonotype has at least ten counts. The rearrangement joins TRBV3-1 to TRBJ1-2, with D unclear. The V gene's germline CDR1 is LGHDT and CDR2 YNNKEL (reference sequence). The CDR3 loop spans 17 amino acids. V was clipped by 5 bases and J by 4 bases, with 23 bases between them. CDR3 nucleotide sequence: TGTGCCAGCAGCAGACTCTACACCCTTCGAAAGACCTATGGCTACACCTTC. As protein: CASSRLYTLRKTYGYTF.

This clonotype was observed at least ten times. The chain has TRBV7-9 and TRBJ1-1, with D uncertain. CDR3 length: 18 residues. Germline CDR1 and CDR2: SEHNR and FQNEAQ (reference sequence). The germline V and J ends were trimmed by 4 bases and 1 base, with 22 bases remaining between them. This CDR3 reads CASSSLSSSGEGNTEAFF. CDR3 sequence (DNA): TGTGCCAGCAGCTCCCTCTCCTCCTCCGGGGAGGGGAACACTGAAGCTTTCTTT.

This clonotype was seen a few times. The V call is TRBV7-9, the J call TRBJ2-1; D gene uncertain. Germline V lookup: CDR1 SEHNR, CDR2 FQNEAQ (reference sequence). Trimming removed 3 bases from V and 4 bases from J, with 22 bases in between. This CDR3 has 18 amino acids. The CDR3 region is CASSFAHSTPPGYNEQFF. CDR3 bases: TGTGCCAGCAGCTTTGCGCACAGTACGCCTCCGGGTTACAATGAGCAGTTCTTC.

With regard to this clonotype: A much larger clone sits a single nucleotide away, making a read error possible. The chain employs TRBV2 and TRBJ1-1, with TRBD1 matching 8 bases. Germline lookup yields CDR1 SNHLY and CDR2 FYNNEI. The length of the CDR3 is 12 residues. The CDR3 loop is CTSSGDRHEAFF. The DNA of the CDR3 is TGTACCAGCAGCGGGGACAGGCATGAAGCTTTCTTT.

Notes on this clonotype: This may stem from a read error, because a much larger clone lies one nucleotide away. The chain recombines TRBV19 with TRBJ2-5; D is undetermined. Germline V gene sequence: CDR1 LNHDA, CDR2 SQIVND (reference sequence). The ends were cut back, 5 bases at V and 0 bases at J, with 7 bases in the middle. The CDR3 sequence is 13 residues long. The CDR3 coding sequence is TGTGCCAGTAGTCCCCTGTACCAAGAGACCCAGTACTTC. Protein: CASSPLYQETQYF.